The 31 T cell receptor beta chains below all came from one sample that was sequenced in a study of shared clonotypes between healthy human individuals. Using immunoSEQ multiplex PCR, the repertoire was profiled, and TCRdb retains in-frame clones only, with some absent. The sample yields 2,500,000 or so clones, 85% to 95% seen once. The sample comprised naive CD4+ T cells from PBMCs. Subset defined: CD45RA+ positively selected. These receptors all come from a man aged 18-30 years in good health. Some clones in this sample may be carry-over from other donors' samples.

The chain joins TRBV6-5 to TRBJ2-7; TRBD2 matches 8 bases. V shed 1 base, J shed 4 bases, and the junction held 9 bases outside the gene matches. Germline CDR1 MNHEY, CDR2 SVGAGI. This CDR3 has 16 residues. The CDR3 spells CASSYLGAGGPYEQYF. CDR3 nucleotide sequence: TGTGCCAGCAGTTACTTGGGGGCGGGAGGACCGTACGAGCAGTACTTC.

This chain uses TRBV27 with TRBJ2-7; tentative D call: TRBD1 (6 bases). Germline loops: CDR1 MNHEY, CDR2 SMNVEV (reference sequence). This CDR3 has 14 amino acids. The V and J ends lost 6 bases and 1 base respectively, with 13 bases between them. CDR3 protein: CASSLTGLSYEQYF. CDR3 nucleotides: TGTGCCAGCAGCCTCACAGGGTTGTCCTACGAGCAGTACTTC.

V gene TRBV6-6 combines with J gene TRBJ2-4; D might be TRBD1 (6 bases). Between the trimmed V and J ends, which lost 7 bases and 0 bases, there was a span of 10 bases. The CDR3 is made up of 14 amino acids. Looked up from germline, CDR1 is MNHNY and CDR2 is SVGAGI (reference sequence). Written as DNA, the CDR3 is TGTGCCAGCAATAAGGACAGAGCCAAAAACATTCAGTACTTC. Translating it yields CASNKDRAKNIQYF.

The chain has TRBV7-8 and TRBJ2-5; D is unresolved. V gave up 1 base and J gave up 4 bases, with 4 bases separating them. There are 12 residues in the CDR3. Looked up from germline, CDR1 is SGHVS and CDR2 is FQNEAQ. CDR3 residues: CASSLERETQYF. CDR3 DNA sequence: TGTGCCAGCAGCTTAGAGAGAGAGACCCAGTACTTC.

The CDR3 protein is CASSEFGQLNEKLFF. The CDR3 DNA follows: TGTGCCAGCAGTGAATTTGGACAGCTGAACGAAAAACTGTTTTTT. The gene calls are TRBV2 and TRBJ1-4; D might be TRBD1 (6 bases). This CDR3 region has 15 residues. Trimming took 2 bases from V and 8 from J, leaving 15 bases between them. Germline V gene lookup returns CDR1 SNHLY and CDR2 FYNNEI.

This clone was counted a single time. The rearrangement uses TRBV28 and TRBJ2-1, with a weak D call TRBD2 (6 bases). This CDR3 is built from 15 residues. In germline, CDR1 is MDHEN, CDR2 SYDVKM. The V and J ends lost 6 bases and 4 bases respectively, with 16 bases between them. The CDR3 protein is CASRGSGGGYNEQFF. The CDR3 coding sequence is TGTGCCAGCAGGGGATCTGGGGGAGGATACAATGAGCAGTTCTTC.

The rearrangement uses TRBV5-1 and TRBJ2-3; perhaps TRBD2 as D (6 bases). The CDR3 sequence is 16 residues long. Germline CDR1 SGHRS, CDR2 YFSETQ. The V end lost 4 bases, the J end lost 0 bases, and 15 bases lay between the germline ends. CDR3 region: CASSTASVKSTDTQYF. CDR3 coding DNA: TGCGCCAGCAGCACCGCTAGCGTCAAGAGCACAGATACGCAGTATTTT.

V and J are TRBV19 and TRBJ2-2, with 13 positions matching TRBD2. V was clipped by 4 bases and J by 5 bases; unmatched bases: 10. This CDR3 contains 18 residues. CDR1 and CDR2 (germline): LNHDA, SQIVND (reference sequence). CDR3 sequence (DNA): TGTGCCAGTAGTACCCTCCGGACTAGCGGGAGTGGTACCGGGGAGCTGTTTTTT. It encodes CASSTLRTSGSGTGELFF.

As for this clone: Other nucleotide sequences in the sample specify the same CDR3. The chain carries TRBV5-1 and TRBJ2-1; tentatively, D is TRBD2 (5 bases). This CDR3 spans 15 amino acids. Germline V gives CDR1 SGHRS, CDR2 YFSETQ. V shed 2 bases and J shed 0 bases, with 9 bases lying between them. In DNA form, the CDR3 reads TGCGCCAGCAGCTTTGGAGGAAGCTCCTACAATGAGCAGTTCTTC. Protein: CASSFGGSSYNEQFF.

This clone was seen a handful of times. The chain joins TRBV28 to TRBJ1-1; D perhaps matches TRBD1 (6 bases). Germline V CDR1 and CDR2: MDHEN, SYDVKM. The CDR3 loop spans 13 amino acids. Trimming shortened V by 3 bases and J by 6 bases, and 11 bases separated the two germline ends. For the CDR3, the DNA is TGTGCCAGCAGTTTCATCAGGGGCCCTGAAGCTTTCTTT. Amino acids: CASSFIRGPEAFF.

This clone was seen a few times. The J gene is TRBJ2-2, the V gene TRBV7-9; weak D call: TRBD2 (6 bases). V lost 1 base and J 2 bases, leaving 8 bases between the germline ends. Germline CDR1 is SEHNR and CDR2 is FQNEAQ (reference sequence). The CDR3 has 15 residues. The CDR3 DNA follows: TGTGCCAGCAGCTTAGGGGGAGGTAACACCGGGGAGCTGTTTTTT. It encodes CASSLGGGNTGELFF.

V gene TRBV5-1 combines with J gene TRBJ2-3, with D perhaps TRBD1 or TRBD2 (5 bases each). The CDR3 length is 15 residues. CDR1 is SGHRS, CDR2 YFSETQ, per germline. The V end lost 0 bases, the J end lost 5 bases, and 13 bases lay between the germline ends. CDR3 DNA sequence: TGCGCCAGCAGCTTGGGTGGGGGTTCGGTAGATACGCAGTATTTT. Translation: CASSLGGGSVDTQYF.

The CDR3 region is CASSSNGRTDTQYF. The CDR3 DNA reads TGTGCCAGCAGTTCGAACGGGAGGACAGATACGCAGTATTTT. J is TRBJ2-3 and V is TRBV5-4; 7 positions agree with TRBD2. There are 14 residues in the CDR3. With 5 bases clipped from V and 3 bases from J, the junction kept 6 bases outside the gene matches. Germline CDR1 reads SGHNT; CDR2 reads YYREEE (reference sequence).

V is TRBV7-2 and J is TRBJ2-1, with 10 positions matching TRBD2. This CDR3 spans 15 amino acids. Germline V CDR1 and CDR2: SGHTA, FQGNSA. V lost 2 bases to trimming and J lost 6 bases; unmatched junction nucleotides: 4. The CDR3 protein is CASSLLAGDFNEQFF. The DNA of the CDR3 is TGTGCCAGCAGCTTACTAGCGGGAGATTTCAATGAGCAGTTCTTC.

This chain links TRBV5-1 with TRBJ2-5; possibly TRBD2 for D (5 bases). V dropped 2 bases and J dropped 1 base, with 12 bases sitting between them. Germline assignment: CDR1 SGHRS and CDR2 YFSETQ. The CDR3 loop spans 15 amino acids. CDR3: CASSLRAAPQETQYF. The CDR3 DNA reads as TGCGCCAGCAGCTTAAGAGCGGCGCCCCAAGAGACCCAGTACTTC.

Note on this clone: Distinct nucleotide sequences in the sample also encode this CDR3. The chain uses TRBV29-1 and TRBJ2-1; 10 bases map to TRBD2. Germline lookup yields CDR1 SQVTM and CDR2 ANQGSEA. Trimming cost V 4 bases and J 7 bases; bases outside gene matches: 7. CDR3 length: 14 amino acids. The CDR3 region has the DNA TGCAGCGTTGTTACCAGCGGGAGGGGGAATGAGCAGTTCTTC. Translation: CSVVTSGRGNEQFF.

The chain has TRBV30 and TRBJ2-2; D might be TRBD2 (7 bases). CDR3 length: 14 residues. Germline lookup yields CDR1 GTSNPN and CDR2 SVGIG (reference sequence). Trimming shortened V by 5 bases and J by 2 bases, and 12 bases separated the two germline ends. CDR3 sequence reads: CAWVWGGNTGELFF. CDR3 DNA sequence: TGTGCCTGGGTTTGGGGGGGCAACACCGGGGAGCTGTTTTTT.

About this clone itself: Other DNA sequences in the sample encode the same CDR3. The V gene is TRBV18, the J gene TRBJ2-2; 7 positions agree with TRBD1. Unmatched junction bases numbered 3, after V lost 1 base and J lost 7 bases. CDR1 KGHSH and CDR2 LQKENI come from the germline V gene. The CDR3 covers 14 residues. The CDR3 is CASSPQGAGGELFF. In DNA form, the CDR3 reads TGTGCCAGCTCACCACAGGGGGCCGGCGGGGAGCTGTTTTTT.

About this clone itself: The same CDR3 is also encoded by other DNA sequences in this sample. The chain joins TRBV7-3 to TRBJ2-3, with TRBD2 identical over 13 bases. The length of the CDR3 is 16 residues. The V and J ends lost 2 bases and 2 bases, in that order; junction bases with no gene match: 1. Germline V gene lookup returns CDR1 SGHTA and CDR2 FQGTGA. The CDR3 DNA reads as TGTGCCAGCAGCTTAGGGACTAGCGGGGCCACAGATACGCAGTATTTT. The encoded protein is CASSLGTSGATDTQYF.

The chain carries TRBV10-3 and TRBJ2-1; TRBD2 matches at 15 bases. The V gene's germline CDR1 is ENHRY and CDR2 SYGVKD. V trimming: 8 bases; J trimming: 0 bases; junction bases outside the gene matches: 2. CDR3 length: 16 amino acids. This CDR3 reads CAIGTSGRTSYNEQFF. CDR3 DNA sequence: TGTGCCATCGGGACTAGCGGGAGGACCTCCTACAATGAGCAGTTCTTC.

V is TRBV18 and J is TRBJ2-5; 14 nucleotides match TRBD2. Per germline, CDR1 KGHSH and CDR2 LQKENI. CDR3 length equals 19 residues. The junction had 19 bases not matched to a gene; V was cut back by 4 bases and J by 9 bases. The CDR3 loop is CASSHYRPGTSGSEQAQYF. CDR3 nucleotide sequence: TGTGCCAGCTCACATTATCGTCCCGGGACTAGCGGGAGCGAGCAGGCCCAGTACTTC.

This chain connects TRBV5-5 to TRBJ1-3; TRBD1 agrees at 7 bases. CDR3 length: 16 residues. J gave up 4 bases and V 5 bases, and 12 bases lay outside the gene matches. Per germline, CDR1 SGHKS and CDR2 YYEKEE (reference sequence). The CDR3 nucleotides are TGTGCCAGCAGGTTAACGAACAGGGACAGAGGAAACACCATATATTTT. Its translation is CASRLTNRDRGNTIYF.

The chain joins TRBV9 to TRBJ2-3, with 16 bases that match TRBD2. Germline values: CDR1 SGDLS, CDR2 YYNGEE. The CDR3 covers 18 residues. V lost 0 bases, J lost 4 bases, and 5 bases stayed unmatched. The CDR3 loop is CASSVATGTSGRADTQYF. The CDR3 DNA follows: TGTGCCAGCAGCGTAGCTACAGGGACTAGCGGGAGGGCAGATACGCAGTATTTT.

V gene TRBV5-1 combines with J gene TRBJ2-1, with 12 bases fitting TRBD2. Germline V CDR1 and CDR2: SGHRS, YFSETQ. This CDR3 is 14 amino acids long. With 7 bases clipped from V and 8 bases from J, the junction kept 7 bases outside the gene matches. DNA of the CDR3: TGCGCCAGCCTCCTAGCGGGAGGGAATGATGAGCAGTTCTTC. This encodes CASLLAGGNDEQFF.

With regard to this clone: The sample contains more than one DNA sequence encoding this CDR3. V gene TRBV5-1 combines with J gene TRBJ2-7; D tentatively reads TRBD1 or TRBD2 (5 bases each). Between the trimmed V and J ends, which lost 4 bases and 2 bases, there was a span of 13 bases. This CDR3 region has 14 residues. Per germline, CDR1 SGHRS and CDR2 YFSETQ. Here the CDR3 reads CASSPGTSAYEQYF. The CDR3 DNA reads TGCGCCAGCAGCCCGGGGACCAGCGCCTACGAGCAGTACTTC.

CDR3 in amino acids: CASSSTYRVNTEAFF. In DNA form, the CDR3 reads TGTGCCAGCAGCTCAACCTACCGGGTGAACACTGAAGCTTTCTTT. J is TRBJ1-1 and V is TRBV7-2; D is unresolved. CDR3 length: 15 amino acids. V dropped 4 bases and J dropped 0 bases, with 12 bases sitting between them. CDR1 is SGHTA and CDR2 is FQGNSA in the germline V gene.

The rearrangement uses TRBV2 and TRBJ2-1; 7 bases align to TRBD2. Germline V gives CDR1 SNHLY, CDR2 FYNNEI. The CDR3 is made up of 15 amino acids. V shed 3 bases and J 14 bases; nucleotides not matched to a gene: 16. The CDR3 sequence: CASSEGTRIGLVEFF. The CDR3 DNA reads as TGTGCCAGCAGTGAGGGGACGAGGATCGGACTAGTGGAGTTCTTC. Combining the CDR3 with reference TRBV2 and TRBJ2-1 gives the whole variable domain EPEVTQTPSHQVTQMGQEVILRCVPISNHLYFYWYRQILGQKVEFLVSFYNNEISEKSEIFDDQFSVERPDGSNFTLKIRSTKLEDSAMYFCASSEGTRIGLVEFFGPGTRLTVL.

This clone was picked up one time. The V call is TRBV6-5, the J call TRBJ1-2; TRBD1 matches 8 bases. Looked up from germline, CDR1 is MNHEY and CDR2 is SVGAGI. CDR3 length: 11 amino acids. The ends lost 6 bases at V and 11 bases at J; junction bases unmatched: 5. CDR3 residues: CASSSQGGYTF. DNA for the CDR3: TGTGCCAGCAGCTCACAGGGGGGATACACCTTC.

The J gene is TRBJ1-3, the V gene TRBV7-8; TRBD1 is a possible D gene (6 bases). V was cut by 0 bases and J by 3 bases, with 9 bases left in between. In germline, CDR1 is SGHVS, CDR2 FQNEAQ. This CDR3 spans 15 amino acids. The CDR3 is CASSLAGGLGNTIYF. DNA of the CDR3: TGTGCCAGCAGCTTAGCCGGGGGGCTTGGAAACACCATATATTTT.

In nucleotides, the CDR3 is TGTGCCAGCAGTTCCGTGAGGGGGAGCTACAATGAGCAGTTCTTC. It is translated as CASSSVRGSYNEQFF. The chain joins TRBV11-2 to TRBJ2-1, with a weak D call TRBD1 (6 bases). Germline V gene sequence: CDR1 SGHAT, CDR2 FQNNGV. V was pared by 6 bases and J by 3 bases, with 15 bases between. This CDR3 comprises 15 residues.

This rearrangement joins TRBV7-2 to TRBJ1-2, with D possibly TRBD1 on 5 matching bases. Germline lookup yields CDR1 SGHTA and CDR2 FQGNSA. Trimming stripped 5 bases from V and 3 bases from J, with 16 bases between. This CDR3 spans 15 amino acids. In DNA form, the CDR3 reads TGTGCCAGCAGCCTCGAAGATGGGGGTCACTATGGCTACACCTTC. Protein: CASSLEDGGHYGYTF.